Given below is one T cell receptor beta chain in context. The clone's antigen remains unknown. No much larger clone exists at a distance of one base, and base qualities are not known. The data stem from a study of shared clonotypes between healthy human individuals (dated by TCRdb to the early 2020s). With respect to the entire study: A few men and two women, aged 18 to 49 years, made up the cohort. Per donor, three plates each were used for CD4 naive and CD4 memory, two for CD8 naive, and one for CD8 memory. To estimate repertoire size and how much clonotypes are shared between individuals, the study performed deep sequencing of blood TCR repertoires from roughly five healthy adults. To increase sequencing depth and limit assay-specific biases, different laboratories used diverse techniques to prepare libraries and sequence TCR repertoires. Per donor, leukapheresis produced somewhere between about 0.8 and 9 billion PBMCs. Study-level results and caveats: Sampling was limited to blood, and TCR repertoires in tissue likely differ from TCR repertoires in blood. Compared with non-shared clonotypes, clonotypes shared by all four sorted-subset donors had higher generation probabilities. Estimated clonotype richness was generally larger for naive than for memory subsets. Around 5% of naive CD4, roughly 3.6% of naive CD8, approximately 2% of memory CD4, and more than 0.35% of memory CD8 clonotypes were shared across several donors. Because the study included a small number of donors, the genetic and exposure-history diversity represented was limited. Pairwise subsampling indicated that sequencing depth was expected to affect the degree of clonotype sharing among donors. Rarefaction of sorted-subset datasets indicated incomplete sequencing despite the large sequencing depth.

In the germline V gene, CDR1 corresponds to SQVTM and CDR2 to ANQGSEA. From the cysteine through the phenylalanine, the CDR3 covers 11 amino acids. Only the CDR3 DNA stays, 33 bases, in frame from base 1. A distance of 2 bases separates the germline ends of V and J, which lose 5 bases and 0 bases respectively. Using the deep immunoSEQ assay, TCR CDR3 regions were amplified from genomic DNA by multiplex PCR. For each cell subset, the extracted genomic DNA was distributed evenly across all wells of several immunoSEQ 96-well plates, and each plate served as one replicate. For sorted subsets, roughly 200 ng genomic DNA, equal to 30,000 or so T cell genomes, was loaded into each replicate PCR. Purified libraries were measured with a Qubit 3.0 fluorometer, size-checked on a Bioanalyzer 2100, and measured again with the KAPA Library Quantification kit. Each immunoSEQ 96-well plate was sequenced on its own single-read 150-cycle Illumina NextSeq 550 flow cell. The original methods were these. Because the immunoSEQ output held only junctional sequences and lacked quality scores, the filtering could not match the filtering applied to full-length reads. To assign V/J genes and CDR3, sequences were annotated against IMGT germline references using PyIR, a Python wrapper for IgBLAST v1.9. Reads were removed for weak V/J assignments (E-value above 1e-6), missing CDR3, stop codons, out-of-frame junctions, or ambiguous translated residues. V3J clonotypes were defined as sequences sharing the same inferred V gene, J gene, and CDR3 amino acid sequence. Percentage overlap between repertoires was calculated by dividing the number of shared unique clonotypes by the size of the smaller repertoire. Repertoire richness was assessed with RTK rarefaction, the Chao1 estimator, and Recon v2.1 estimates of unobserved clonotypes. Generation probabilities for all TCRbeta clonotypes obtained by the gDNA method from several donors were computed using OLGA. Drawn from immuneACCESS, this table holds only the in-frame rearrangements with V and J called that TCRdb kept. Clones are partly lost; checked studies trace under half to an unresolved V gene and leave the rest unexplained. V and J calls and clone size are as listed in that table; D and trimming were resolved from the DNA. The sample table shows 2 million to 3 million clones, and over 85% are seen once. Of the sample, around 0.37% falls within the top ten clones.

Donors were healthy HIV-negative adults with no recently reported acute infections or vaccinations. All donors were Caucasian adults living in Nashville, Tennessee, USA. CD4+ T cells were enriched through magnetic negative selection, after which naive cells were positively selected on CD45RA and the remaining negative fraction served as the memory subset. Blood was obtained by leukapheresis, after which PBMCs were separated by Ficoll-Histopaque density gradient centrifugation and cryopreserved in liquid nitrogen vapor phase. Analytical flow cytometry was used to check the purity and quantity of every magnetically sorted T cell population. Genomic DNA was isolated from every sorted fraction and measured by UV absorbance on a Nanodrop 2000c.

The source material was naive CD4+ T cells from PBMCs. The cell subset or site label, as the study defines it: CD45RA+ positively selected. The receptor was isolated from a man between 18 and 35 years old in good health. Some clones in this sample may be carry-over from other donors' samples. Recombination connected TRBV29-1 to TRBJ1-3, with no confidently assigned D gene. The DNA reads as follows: TGCAGCGTTCACTCTGGAAACACCATATATTTT. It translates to CSVHSGNTIYF.